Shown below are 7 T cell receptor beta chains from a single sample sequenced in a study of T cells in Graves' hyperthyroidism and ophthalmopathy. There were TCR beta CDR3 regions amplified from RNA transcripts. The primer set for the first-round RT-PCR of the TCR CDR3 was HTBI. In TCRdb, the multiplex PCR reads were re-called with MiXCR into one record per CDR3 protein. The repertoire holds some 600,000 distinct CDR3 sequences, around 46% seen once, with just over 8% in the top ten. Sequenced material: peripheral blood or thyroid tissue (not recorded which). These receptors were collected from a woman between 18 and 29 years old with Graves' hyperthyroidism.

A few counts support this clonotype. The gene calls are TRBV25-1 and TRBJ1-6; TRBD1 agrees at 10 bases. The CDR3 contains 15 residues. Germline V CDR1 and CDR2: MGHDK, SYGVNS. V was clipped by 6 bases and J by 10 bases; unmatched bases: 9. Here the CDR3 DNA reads TGTGCCAGCAGCCGTGGGGACAGGGGAGACTCACCCCTCCACTTT. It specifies CASSRGDRGDSPLHF.

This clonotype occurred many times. The CDR3 here is CAISESTGGAFF. CDR3 DNA: TGTGCCATCAGTGAGTCGACCGGGGGGGCTTTCTTT. This chain links TRBV10-3 with TRBJ1-1; possible D gene TRBD1, 5 bases. V gave up 0 bases and J gave up 11 bases, with 10 bases separating them. Germline lookup yields CDR1 ENHRY and CDR2 SYGVKD. The CDR3 runs 12 residues.

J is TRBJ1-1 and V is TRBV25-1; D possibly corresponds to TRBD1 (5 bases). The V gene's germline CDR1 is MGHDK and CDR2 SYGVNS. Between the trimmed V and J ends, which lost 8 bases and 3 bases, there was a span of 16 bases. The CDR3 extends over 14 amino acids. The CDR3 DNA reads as TGTGCCAGCGTTGTGGGCAGGGATCACACTGAAGCTTTCTTT. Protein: CASVVGRDHTEAFF.

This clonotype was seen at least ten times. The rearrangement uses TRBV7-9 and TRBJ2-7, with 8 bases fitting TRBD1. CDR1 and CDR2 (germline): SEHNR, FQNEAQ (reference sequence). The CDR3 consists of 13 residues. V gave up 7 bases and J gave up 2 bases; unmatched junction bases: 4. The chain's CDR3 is CASNAQGAYEQYF. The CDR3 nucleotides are TGTGCCAGCAACGCACAGGGGGCCTACGAGCAGTACTTC.

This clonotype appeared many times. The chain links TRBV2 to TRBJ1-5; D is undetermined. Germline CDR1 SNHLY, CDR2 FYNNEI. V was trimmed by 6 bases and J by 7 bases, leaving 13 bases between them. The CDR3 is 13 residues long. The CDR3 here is CASRPQAFQPQHF. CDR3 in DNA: TGTGCCAGCAGACCTCAGGCTTTCCAGCCCCAGCATTTT. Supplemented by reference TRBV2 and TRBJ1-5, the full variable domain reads EPEVTQTPSHQVTQMGQEVILRCVPISNHLYFYWYRQILGQKVEFLVSFYNNEISEKSEIFDDQFSVERPDGSNFTLKIRSTKLEDSAMYFCASRPQAFQPQHFGDGTRLSIL.

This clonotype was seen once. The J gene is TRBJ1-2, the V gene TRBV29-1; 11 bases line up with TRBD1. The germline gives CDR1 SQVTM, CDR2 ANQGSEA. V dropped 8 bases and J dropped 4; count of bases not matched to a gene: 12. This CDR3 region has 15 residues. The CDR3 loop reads CSHPIRTGGIYGYTF. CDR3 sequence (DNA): TGCAGCCATCCCATCCGGACAGGGGGCATCTATGGCTACACCTTC.

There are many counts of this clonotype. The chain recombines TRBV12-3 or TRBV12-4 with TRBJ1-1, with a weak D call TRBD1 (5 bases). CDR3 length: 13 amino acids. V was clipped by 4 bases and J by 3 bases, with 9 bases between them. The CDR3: CASSYRGDTEAFF. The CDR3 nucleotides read TGTGCCAGCAGTTACCGGGGCGACACTGAAGCTTTCTTT.